This T cell receptor beta chain was captured by sequencing in a study of T cell responses to AZD1222 COVID-19 vaccine. General observations from the study: Unmutated variant regions are reportedly the target of nearly half of TCRs that are spike-specific.

About this clone itself: Its antigen is unknown.

Trimming pared 6 bases from V and 1 base from J, leaving 6 bases between. In germline, CDR1 is DFQATT, CDR2 SNEGSKA (reference sequence). The CDR3 runs to 11 residues. Clones were sequenced by immunoSEQ multiplex PCR, and TCRdb holds only the in-frame ones, with some missing. The sample contains 120,000 or so clones, less than 90% of which appear only once. The material sequenced was peripheral blood, taken on day 0 of AZD1222 vaccination. The sequence was obtained from an adult in good health. This rearrangement joins TRBV20-1 to TRBJ1-2; D gene ambiguous. As DNA, the CDR3 is TGCAGTGCGGCTGTTAACTATGGCTACACCTTC. It translates to CSAAVNYGYTF.